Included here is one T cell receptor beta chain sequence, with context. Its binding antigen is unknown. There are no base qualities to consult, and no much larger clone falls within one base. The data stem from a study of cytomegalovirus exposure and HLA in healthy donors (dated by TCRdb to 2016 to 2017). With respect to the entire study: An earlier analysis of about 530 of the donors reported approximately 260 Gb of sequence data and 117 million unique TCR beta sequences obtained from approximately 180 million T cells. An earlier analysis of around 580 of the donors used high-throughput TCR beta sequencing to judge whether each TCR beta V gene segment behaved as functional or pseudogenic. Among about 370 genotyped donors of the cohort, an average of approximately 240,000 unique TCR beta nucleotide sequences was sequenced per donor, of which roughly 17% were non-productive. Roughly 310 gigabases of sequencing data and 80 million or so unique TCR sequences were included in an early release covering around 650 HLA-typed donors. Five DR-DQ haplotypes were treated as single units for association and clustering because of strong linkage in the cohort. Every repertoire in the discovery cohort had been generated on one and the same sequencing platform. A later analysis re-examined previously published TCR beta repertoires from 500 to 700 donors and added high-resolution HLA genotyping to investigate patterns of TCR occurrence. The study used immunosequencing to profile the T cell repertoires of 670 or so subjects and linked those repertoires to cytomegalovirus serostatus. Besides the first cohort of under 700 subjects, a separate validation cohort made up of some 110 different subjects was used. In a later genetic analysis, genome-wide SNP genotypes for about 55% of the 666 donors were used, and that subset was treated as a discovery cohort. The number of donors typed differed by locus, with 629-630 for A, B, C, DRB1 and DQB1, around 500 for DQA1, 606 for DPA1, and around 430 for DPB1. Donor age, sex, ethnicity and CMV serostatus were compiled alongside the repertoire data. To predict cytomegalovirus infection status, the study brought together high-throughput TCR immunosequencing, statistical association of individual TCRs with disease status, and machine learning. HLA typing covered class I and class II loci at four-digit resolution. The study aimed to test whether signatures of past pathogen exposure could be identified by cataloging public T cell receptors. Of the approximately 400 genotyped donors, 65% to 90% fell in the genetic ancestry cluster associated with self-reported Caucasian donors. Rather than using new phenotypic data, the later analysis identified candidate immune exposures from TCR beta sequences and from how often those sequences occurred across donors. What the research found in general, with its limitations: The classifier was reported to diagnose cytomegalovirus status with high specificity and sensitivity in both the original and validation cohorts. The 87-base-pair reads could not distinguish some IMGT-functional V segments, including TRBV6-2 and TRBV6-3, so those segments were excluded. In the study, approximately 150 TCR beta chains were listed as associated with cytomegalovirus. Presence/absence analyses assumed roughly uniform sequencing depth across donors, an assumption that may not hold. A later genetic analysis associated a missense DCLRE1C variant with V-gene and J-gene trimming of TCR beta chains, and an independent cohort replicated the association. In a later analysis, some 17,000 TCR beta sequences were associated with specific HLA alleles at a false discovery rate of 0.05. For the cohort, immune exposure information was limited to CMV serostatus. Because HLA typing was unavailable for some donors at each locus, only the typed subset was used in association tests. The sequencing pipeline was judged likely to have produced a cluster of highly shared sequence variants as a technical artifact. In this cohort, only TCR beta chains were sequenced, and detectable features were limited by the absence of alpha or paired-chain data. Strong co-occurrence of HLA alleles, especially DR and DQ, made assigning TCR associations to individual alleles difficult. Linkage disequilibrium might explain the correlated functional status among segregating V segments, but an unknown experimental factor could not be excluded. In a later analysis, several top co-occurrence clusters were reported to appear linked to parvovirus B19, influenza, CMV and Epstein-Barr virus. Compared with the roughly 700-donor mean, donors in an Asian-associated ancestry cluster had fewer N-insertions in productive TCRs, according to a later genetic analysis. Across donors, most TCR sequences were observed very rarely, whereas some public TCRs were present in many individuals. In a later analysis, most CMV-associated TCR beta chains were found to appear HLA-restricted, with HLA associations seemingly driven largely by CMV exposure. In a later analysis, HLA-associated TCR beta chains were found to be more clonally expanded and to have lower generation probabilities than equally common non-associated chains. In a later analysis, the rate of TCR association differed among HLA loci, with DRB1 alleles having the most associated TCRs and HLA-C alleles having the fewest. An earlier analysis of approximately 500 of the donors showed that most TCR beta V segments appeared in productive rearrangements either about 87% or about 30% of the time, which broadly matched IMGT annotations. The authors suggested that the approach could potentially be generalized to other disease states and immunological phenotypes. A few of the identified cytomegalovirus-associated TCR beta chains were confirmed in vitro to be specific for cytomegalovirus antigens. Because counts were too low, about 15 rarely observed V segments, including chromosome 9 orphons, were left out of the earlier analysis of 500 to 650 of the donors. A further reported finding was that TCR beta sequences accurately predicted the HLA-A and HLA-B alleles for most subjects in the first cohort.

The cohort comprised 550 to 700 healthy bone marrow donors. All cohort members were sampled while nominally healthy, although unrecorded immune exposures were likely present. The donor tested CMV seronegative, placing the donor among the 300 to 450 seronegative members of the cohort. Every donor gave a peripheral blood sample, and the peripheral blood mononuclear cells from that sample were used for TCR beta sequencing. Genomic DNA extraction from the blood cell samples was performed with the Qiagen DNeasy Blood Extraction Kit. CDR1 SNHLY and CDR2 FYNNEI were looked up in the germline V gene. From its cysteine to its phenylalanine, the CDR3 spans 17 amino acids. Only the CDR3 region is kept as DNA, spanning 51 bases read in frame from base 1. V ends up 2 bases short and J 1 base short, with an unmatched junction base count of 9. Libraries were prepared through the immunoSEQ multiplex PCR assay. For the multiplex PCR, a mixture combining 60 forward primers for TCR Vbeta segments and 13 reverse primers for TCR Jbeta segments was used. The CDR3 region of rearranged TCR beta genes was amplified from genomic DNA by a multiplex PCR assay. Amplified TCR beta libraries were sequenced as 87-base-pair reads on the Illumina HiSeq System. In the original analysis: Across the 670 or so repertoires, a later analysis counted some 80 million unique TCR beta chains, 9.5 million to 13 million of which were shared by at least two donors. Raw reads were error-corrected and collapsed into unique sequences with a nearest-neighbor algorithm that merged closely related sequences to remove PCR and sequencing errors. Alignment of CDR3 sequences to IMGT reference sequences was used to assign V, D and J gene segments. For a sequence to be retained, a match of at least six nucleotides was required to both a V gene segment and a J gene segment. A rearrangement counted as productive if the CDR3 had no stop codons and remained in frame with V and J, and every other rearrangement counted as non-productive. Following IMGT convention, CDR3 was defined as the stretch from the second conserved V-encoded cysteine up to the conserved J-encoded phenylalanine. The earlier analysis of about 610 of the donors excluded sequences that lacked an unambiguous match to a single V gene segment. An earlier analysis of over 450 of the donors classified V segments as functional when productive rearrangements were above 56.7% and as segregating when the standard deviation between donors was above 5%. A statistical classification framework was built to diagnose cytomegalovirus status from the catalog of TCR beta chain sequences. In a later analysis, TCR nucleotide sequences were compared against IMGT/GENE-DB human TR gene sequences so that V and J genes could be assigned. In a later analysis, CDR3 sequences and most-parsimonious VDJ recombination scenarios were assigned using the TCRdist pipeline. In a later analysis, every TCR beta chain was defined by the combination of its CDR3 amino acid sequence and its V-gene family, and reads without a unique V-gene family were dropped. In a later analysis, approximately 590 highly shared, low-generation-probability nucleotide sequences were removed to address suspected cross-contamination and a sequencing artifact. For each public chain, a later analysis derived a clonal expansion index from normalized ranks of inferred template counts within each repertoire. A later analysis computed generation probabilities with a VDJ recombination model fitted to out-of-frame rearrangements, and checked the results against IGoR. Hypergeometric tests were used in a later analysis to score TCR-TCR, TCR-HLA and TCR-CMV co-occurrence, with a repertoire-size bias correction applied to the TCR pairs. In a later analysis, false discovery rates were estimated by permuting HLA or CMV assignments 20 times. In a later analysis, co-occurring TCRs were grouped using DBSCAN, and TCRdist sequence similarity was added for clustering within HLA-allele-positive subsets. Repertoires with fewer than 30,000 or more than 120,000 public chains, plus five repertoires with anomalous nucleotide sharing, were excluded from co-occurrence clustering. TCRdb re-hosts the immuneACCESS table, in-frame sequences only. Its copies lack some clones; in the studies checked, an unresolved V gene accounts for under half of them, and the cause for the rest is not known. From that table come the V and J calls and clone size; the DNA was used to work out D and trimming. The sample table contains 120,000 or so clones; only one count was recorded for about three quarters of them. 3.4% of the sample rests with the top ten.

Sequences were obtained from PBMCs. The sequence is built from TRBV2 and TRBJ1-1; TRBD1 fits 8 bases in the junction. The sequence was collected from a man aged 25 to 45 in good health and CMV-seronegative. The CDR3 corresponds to CASSEMKTTGANTEAFF. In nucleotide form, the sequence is TGTGCCAGCAGTGAAATGAAAACGACAGGGGCGAACACTGAAGCTTTCTTT.